This T cell receptor (beta chain) originates from a study of CD8+ T cells in alopecia areata. In the study overall: Oral tofacitinib, 5 to 10 mg twice daily, was given in an open-label trial.

Investigators isolated RNA and reverse transcribed it into cDNA to act as the sequencing template. This table comes from immunoSEQ multiplex PCR, and its TCRdb copy is limited to in-frame clones, with some not included. The sample shows some 180,000 clones, roughly 59% of them seen only once. V lost 3 bases and J lost 4, with 6 bases in between. The CDR3 spans 11 residues. The germline V gene encodes CDR1 GTSNPN and CDR2 SVGIG (reference sequence). Peripheral blood, together with lesional scalp punch biopsies, was collected from alopecia areata patients. Sorted out of PBMCs were CD4+ T cells and CD8+ T cells.

The sequenced sample was CD4+ T cells sorted from blood, obtained at week 0. The source is a human donor with alopecia areata. V usage is TRBV30 and J usage is TRBJ1-1; D gene ambiguous. The CDR3 region has the DNA TGTGCCTGGAGATTAATCACTGAAGCTTTCTTT. Its translation is CAWRLITEAFF.